The rows below give T cell receptor beta chains drawn from one sample of a study of immune heterogeneity within non-small cell lung tumors. TCRdb independently ran MiXCR on the multiplex PCR reads; one entry per CDR3 protein. Of tens of thousands of distinct CDR3 sequences listed, around 26% are singletons. Sequences were obtained from lung tumor tissue. These receptors came from a man aged 35 to 55 with non-small cell lung cancer. Both conserved end residues are part of each CDR3. The D gene is left open where the match is weak. The size field is filled for only some rows; it gives once, few, many or a size class.

clone_size,d_call,cdr3_length,v_call,j_call,cdr3_nt,cdr3_aa
many,.,13,TRBV19,TRBJ2-2,TGTGCCAGTAGTATTCGCCACACCGGGGAGCTGTTTTTT,CASSIRHTGELFF
many,.,15,TRBV19,TRBJ2-7,TGTGCCAGTAGTATAGTTGGGGACACATCCTACGAGCAGTACTTC,CASSIVGDTSYEQYF
many,.,19,TRBV6-5,TRBJ1-6,TGTGCCAGCAGTTACTCGTCCGAGACAAAGAGCTCCTATAATTCACCCCTCCACTTT,CASSYSSETKSSYNSPLHF
many,TRBD2,14,TRBV7-9,TRBJ2-7,TGTGCCAGCAGCCCGGGGGGGAGAACCTACGAGCAGTACTTC,CASSPGGRTYEQYF
many,.,14,TRBV15,TRBJ2-7,TGTGCCACCAGCAGAGGTGGTATCGGCCACGAGCAGTACTTC,CATSRGGIGHEQYF
many,.,11,TRBV30,TRBJ2-1,TGTGCCTGGAGTAATTACAATGAGCAGTTCTTC,CAWSNYNEQFF
.,TRBD1,14,TRBV30,TRBJ1-4,TGTGCCTGGAGAAGGACAGGGGGTAATGAAAAAGTGTTTTTT,CAWRRTGGNEKVFF
medium-sized,.,14,TRBV6-1,TRBJ1-2,TGTGCCAGCAGCCCCGGACCATCCCCCTATGGCTACACCTTC,CASSPGPSPYGYTF
many,.,14,TRBV20-1,TRBJ2-2,TGCAGTGCTAGAAGGCTAGAGAACACCGGGGAGCTGTTTTTT,CSARRLENTGELFF
many,TRBD1,11,TRBV10-3,TRBJ2-7,TGTGCCATCAGTGCAGGGGGCGAGCAGTACTTC,CAISAGGEQYF
many,TRBD2,12,TRBV20-1,TRBJ2-7,TGCAGTGCTATGGGCGGGGCGGGGGGGCAGTACTTC,CSAMGGAGGQYF
.,.,13,TRBV2,TRBJ2-6,TGTGCCAGCAGTACATCTGGGGCCAACGTCCTGACTTTC,CASSTSGANVLTF
few,TRBD1,15,TRBV6-2/TRBV6-3,TRBJ1-1,TGTGCCAGCAGTCCGCGCAGGGGGAGATACACTGAAGCTTTCTTT,CASSPRRGRYTEAFF
medium-sized,.,17,TRBV20-1,TRBJ1-6,TGCAGTGCCACTCCAGGTGCCGGGGTACTATATAATTCACCCCTCCACTTT,CSATPGAGVLYNSPLHF
once,.,15,TRBV24-1,TRBJ2-1,TGTGCCACCATTGATTTGAGGGGAAACTACAATGAGCAGTTCTTC,CATIDLRGNYNEQFF
many,.,11,TRBV11-3,TRBJ1-1,TGTGCCAGCAGCGATGACACTGAAGCTTTCTTT,CASSDDTEAFF
few,TRBD1,14,TRBV12-3/TRBV12-4,TRBJ1-5,TGTGCCAGCAGTTTAAGACAGGGATATCAGCCCCAGCATTTT,CASSLRQGYQPQHF
.,.,12,TRBV7-6,TRBJ2-3,TGTGCCAGCAGCTTAGTGTCCGATACGCAGTATTTT,CASSLVSDTQYF
many,TRBD2,14,TRBV12-3/TRBV12-4,TRBJ2-7,TGTGCCAGCAGTTTTAGCGGGAGCCCCTACGAGCAGTACTTC,CASSFSGSPYEQYF
few,TRBD2,16,TRBV18,TRBJ2-1,TGTGCCAGCTCACCCGGGACTAGCGGGAGTTACAATGAGCAGTTCTTC,CASSPGTSGSYNEQFF
many,.,14,TRBV18,TRBJ2-7,TGTGCCAGCTCACCCGGGACGAACTCCTACGAGCAGTACTTC,CASSPGTNSYEQYF
many,TRBD2,16,TRBV7-7,TRBJ2-1,TGTGCTAGCAGCTTAGCGTCTAGCGGGAGAGACAATGAGCAGTTCTTC,CASSLASSGRDNEQFF
many,.,16,TRBV12-3/TRBV12-4,TRBJ2-3,TGTGCCAGCAGTTCCCGTGGTGGACTTAGCTCAGATACGCAGTATTTT,CASSSRGGLSSDTQYF
many,.,15,TRBV9,TRBJ1-1,TGTGCCAGCAGCCCTCCTACGGGCCAAAACACTGAAGCTTTCTTT,CASSPPTGQNTEAFF
.,TRBD1,16,TRBV20-1,TRBJ1-6,TGCAGTGCGACCGGGACAGGGGGATCCTATAATTCACCCCTCCACTTT,CSATGTGGSYNSPLHF
.,.,13,TRBV5-8,TRBJ2-7,TGTGCCAGCAGCCCGCCGGGGGTCTACGAGCAGTACTTC,CASSPPGVYEQYF
few,TRBD2,15,TRBV19,TRBJ2-2,TGTGCCAGCGGGGGGGGCAGACCGAACACCGGGGAGCTGTTTTTT,CASGGGRPNTGELFF
few,.,15,TRBV7-2,TRBJ1-6,TGTGCCAGCAGCGACCGAGATTACAGGGTTTCACCCCTCCACTTT,CASSDRDYRVSPLHF
many,TRBD1,14,TRBV20-1,TRBJ1-5,TGCAGTGCCTGGGACAGCCGTAGCAATCAGCCCCAGCATTTT,CSAWDSRSNQPQHF
many,.,15,TRBV7-8,TRBJ1-1,TGTGCCAGCAGCATGGGGGGGGCCTCTAACACTGAAGCTTTCTTT,CASSMGGASNTEAFF
.,TRBD1,13,TRBV20-1,TRBJ2-7,TGCAGTGCTATAGAACAGGGGCTTCACGAGCAGTACTTC,CSAIEQGLHEQYF
many,.,12,TRBV6-1,TRBJ1-3,TGTGCCAGCAGGGGGGACAGAAACACCATATATTTT,CASRGDRNTIYF
few,.,13,TRBV19,TRBJ2-5,TGTGCCAGTACCCGTAACATGGGGGAGACCCAGTACTTC,CASTRNMGETQYF
once,.,13,TRBV6-2/TRBV6-3,TRBJ1-1,TGTGCCAGCCTTCGTCTATCCCATACTGAAGATTTCTTT,CASLRLSHTEDFF
many,TRBD1,13,TRBV5-1,TRBJ2-7,TGCGCCAGCACCCGACAGGGTAGCTACGAGCAGTACTTC,CASTRQGSYEQYF
many,TRBD2,15,TRBV20-1,TRBJ2-1,TGCAGTGCTTTTTCGTCACTAGCGGTAGCTAATGAGCAGTTCTTC,CSAFSSLAVANEQFF